Below, one TCR beta chain is given with its context. The CDR3 has 17 amino acids. V shed 4 bases and J 0 bases; nucleotides not matched to a gene: 10. Germline V gene lookup returns CDR1 SGHRS and CDR2 YFSETQ. The sample is drawn from a study of shared clonotypes between healthy human individuals. Terminally differentiated effector memory CD45RA+ cells were left out of the naive CD8 fraction, which was CD45RO-negative and positively selected for CCR7. The protocol was immunoSEQ multiplex PCR, while the TCRdb copy is restricted to in-frame clones and leaves out a portion. The sample carries around 1.9 million clones, about 93% recorded once.

This rearrangement joins TRBV5-1 to TRBJ2-7, with TRBD2 identical over 10 bases. Sequencing was performed on naive CD8+ T cells from PBMCs. The source of this sequence is a man between 18 and 29 years old in good health. Some clones in this sample may be carry-over from other donors' samples. The CDR3 reads CASSPEMGLAYSYEQYF. CDR3 in DNA: TGCGCCAGCAGCCCTGAAATGGGACTAGCGTACTCCTACGAGCAGTACTTC.